This T cell receptor beta chain came from a study of beta chain features in type 1 diabetes. Study information: Patients were similar to healthy donors in age and gender (as well as in cell yields).

The CDR3 is 16 amino acids. CDR1 is SGHRS and CDR2 is YFSETQ in the germline V gene. The V and J ends lost 3 bases and 1 base, in that order; junction bases with no gene match: 4. The sequenced template was cDNA made from the entire isolated RNA. Clones were read by immunoSEQ multiplex PCR, and TCRdb kept only the in-frame ones, dropping some. There are 150,000 or so clones in the sample; approximately 52% occur only once, and over 0.4% lies in the top ten. Sorting based on CD45RO/CCR7/CD25/CD127/CD95/CD27 separated CD4+ naive, central memory, regulatory and stem cell-like memory cells. In all sorted populations, purity surpassed 98%.

V gene TRBV5-1 combines with J gene TRBJ2-1; 10 bases agree with TRBD1. This clonotype was sampled from a man aged 18 to 29 in good health. The sample consisted of Tregs from blood. The CDR3 reads CASSSTGGISYNEQFF. The CDR3, as DNA: TGCGCCAGCAGCTCGACAGGGGGCATTTCCTACAATGAGCAGTTCTTC.